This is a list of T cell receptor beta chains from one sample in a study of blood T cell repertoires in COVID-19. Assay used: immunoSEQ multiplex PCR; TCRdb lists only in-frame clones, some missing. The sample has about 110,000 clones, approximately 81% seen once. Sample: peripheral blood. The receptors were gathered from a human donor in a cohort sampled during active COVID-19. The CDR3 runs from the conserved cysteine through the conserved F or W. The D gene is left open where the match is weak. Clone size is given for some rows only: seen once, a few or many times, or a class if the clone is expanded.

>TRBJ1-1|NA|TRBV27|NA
TGTGCCAGCAGTCTCCGTAGAGCCAGGGACACTGAAGCTTTCTTT
CASSLRRARDTEAFF
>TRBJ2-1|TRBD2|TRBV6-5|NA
TGTGCCAGCACAGAACTAGCGAACAATGAGCAGTTCTTC
CASTELANNEQFF
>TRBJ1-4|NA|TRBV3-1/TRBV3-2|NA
TGTGCCAGCAGCCAAGATCCCAGGCCGGGGGAAAAACTGTTTTTT
CASSQDPRPGEKLFF
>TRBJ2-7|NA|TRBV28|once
TGTGCCAGCAGTTTAGTCCAGGGTTACGAGCAGTACTTC
CASSLVQGYEQYF
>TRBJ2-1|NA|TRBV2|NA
TGTGCCAGCAGTGATGCGTACAATGAGCAGTTCTTC
CASSDAYNEQFF
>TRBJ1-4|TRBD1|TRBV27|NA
TGTGCCAGCAGTTCCGGGACAGGTTCCACGAGTAGTGAAAAACTGTTTTTT
CASSSGTGSTSSEKLFF
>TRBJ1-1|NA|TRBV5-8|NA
TGTGCCAGCAGCCCATCTAGGGGTCGGACTGAAGCTTTCTTT
CASSPSRGRTEAFF
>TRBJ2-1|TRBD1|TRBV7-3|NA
TGTGCCAGCAGCTTAACTGGACACCCGGGACAGCATTACAATGAGCAGTTCTTC
CASSLTGHPGQHYNEQFF
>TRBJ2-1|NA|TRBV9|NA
TGTGCCAGCAGCGTAGCTCCAGAAAGCAATGAGCAGTTCTTC
CASSVAPESNEQFF
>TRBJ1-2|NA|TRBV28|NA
TGTGCCAGCAGCTACCCTGCAGCGCCTCATCTCCATGGCTACACCTTC
CASSYPAAPHLHGYTF
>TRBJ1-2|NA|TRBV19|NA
TGTGCCAGTAGTATAGTTGAGGGCTATGGCTACACCTTC
CASSIVEGYGYTF
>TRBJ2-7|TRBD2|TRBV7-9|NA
TGTGCCAGCAGCGGCGGACTAGCGGGAGGGTTCTCCTACGAGCAGTACTTC
CASSGGLAGGFSYEQYF
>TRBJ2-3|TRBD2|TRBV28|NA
TGTGCCAGCAGTTTTGCGGCGGGACTAGACACAGATACGCAGTATTTT
CASSFAAGLDTDTQYF
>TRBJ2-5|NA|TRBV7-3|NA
TGTGCCAGCAGCTCGGTGCGCCAAGAGACCCAGTACTTC
CASSSVRQETQYF
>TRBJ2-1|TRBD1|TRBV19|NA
TGTGCCAGTACCCCCTGGGACAGGGCCTCTAGTGAGCAGTTCTTC
CASTPWDRASSEQFF
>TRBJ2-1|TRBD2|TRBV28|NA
TGTGCCAGCAGTTCGAGACTAGCGGGAGGGTACAATGAGCAGTTCTTC
CASSSRLAGGYNEQFF
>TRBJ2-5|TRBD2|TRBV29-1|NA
TGCAGCGTTGCTTCCCCGGGAGGGTGGGTAGGCCAAGAGACCCAGTACTTC
CSVASPGGWVGQETQYF